The present T cell receptor (beta chain) was sequenced within a study of T cells in Graves' hyperthyroidism and ophthalmopathy (dated by TCRdb to about 2019). About the study as a whole: Peripheral blood was collected at initial diagnosis, before any treatment. A discovery cohort of about a hundred patients, roughly 40 with Graves' ophthalmopathy and fewer than 65 with stable Graves' hyperthyroidism, was used to find distinguishing TCR V-J signatures. Whether ophthalmopathy could be predicted prospectively was tested in an independent validation cohort made up of 18 hyperthyroidism patients plus 17 patients who later progressed to ophthalmopathy. After sampling, hyperthyroidism patients received methimazole starting at 30 mg daily, and ophthalmopathy patients received high-dose intravenous methylprednisolone. According to the paper, TCR Vbeta CDR3 sequencing was carried out on over 130 peripheral blood samples, which came from under 50 ophthalmopathy, fewer than 80 hyperthyroidism and around 17 progressor patients. The study also compared thyroid tissue and blood T-cell repertoires from over 5 Graves' hyperthyroidism patients. The roughly 100 discovery patients were randomly split 7:3 into training and test sets.

Amplification of TCR beta CDR3 regions was carried out from RNA transcripts. A first-round RT-PCR of the TCR CDR3 used the HTBI primer set with the Qiagen OneStep RT-PCR kit. The libraries were constructed in a second round of multiplex PCR and then size-selected and purified. The libraries were sequenced on an Illumina HiSeq2000 using paired-end 100 bp reads. Under the source paper's analysis protocol: Raw data were processed with SOAPnuke, discarding reads with adapters, uncalled bases, mean Phred below 15, or no exact constant-primer or identifier match. High-quality paired reads were merged with COPE v1.2.5, and unique nucleotide sequences were defined as clonotypes. Clonotypes were aligned to IMGT TRBV, TRBD and TRBJ reference segments using MiTCR v1.1. Only V-J combinations with frequency above 0.0001, covering roughly 99% of repertoires, were analysed. The TCS score was defined as F50 (clonal expansion) divided by E x V (chaos), with BLOSUM62-based TCRdist calculated between CDR3 peptides within each V-J. Welch's t-statistics and random forest reduced fewer than 600 V-J features to 10 to 15, which were used in a naive Bayes classifier (R e1071). TCRdb reran the public reads through fastp at Q25 and MiXCR, keeping productive beta chains. CDR3 protein sequences are deduplicated, and each keeps its most common genes and DNA. These V and J calls derive from TCRdb rather than the authors' analysis. Counted in this sample were fewer than 650,000 distinct CDR3 sequences; about 14% of them appeared once. The top ten constitute around 14% of the sample.

Results the study describes overall, beyond this receptor: In validation, the model predicted progression to ophthalmopathy with around 71% sensitivity and approximately 72% specificity, a median of around 6.6 months before onset. Most expanded thyroid clonotypes (frequency above 0.001) were also detected in blood, a finding suggesting that blood repertoires may reflect thyroid immune responses. No statistical method was used to set the sample size in advance, and investigators knew the group allocation. A 13 V-J signature model separated ophthalmopathy from stable hyperthyroidism, with roughly 88% sensitivity and roughly 82% specificity in cross-validation and 80%/75% in testing.

CDR1 and CDR2, per the germline V gene, are SGHDT and YYEEEE. For this chain, trimming is 3 bases at the V end and 1 base at the J end, and the number of junction bases without a gene match is 0. There are 14 amino acids in the CDR3, from cysteine to phenylalanine inclusive. This entry keeps only the CDR3 DNA: 42 bases, framed from base 1. This clonotype was recorded many times. No cognate antigen has been identified for it. Base qualities are not at hand, and no much larger clone is one base apart. Stable Graves' hyperthyroidism was defined as the absence of progression to ophthalmopathy over 18 months of follow-up. Hyperthyroidism patients were aged 18 to 65 years and newly diagnosed, with disease duration of less than 2 months. Patients with uncontrolled infections, other autoimmune diseases, pregnancy or lactation were excluded. Diagnoses were based on clinical symptoms, serum thyroxine and TRAb, thyroid ultrasound and orbital computed tomography. Ficoll-Paque density gradient centrifugation was used to isolate PBMCs from 9.5 to 10 ml of fresh peripheral blood. Trizol reagent was used to extract total RNA, and RNA quality was then checked on an Agilent 2100 Bioanalyzer.

The V and J genes are TRBV5-6 and TRBJ1-5, and 8 junctional nucleotides match TRBD1. Sample: blood. The receptor comes from a middle-aged woman with Graves' hyperthyroidism. The CDR3 region has the sequence CASSYRGSNQPQHF. DNA sequence: TGTGCCAGCAGCTACAGGGGGAGCAATCAGCCCCAGCATTTT.